Listed below are T cell receptor beta chains from one sample, sequenced in a study of T cells in Graves' hyperthyroidism and ophthalmopathy. MiXCR was run by TCRdb on the multiplex PCR reads, yielding one entry per CDR3 protein. Of over 350,000 distinct CDR3 sequences listed, under 15% were seen once; the top ten hold less than 15%. Sequences were obtained from blood. The receptors originated from a man between 18 and 35 years old with Graves' ophthalmopathy. The CDR3 runs from the conserved cysteine through the conserved F or W. The D gene is left open where the match is weak. Some rows mark clone size as missing; the rest say once, few, many or name a class of expanded clone.

TRBJ2-2 . few TRBV10-3 CAISEDSLVGELFF TGTGCCATCAGTGAGGACTCTCTGGTGGGGGAGCTGTTTTTT
TRBJ2-2 . . TRBV29-1 CSVVGSNTGELFF TGCAGCGTTGTGGGGTCGAACACCGGGGAGCTGTTTTTT
TRBJ1-6 . few TRBV27 CASSLNPILRTYPNSPLHF TGTGCCAGCAGTTTAAACCCCATCCTCAGGACCTACCCGAATTCACCCCTCCACTTT
TRBJ1-5 . few TRBV25-1 CASEGGNSNSNQPQHF TGTGCCAGTGAAGGAGGGAACTCCAATAGCAATCAGCCCCAGCATTTT
TRBJ2-5 . . TRBV7-9 CASSLPTKETQYF TGTGCCAGCAGCTTGCCGACAAAAGAGACCCAGTACTTC
TRBJ1-1 . . TRBV10-2 CASNAGFSEAFF TGCGCCAGCAATGCAGGGTTCTCTGAAGCTTTCTTT
TRBJ2-5 . few TRBV28 CASRGRETQYF TGTGCCAGCAGGGGGCGGGAGACCCAGTACTTC
TRBJ1-2 TRBD1 many TRBV10-3 CAISQGGNLNYGYTF TGTGCCATCAGTCAGGGGGGAAATCTTAACTATGGCTACACCTTC
TRBJ2-1 TRBD2 . TRBV19 CASSASGRENEQFF TGTGCCAGTAGCGCTAGCGGGAGGGAAAATGAGCAGTTCTTC
TRBJ2-3 TRBD1 many TRBV20-1 CSARGTGALLDTQYF TGCAGTGCTAGAGGGACAGGGGCCTTGCTGGATACGCAGTATTTT
TRBJ2-7 . many TRBV11-2 CASSLSDAYEQYF TGTGCCAGCAGCTTAAGTGACGCCTACGAGCAGTACTTC
TRBJ2-2 . many TRBV7-2 CASSLWGRSNTGELFF TGTGCCAGCAGCTTATGGGGGCGGTCGAACACCGGGGAGCTGTTTTTT
TRBJ2-4 . . TRBV6-1 CASSEADRWIQYF TGTGCCAGCAGTGAAGCGGACAGATGGATTCAGTACTTC
TRBJ2-7 TRBD2 many TRBV12-3/TRBV12-4 CASSFLAGTYEQYF TGTGCCAGCAGTTTTCTAGCGGGGACCTACGAGCAGTACTTC
TRBJ2-3 TRBD2 many TRBV11-2 CASSDTGTSGFITDTQYF TGTGCCAGCAGCGACACCGGGACTAGCGGTTTTATCACAGATACGCAGTATTTT
TRBJ1-6 . many TRBV3-1 CASRALLTSLSSYNSPLHF TGTGCCAGCAGGGCCCTTTTGACATCACTGAGCTCCTATAATTCACCCCTCCACTTT
TRBJ2-1 TRBD2 few TRBV4-1 CASSPRTSGGATGNEQFF TGCGCCAGCAGCCCGCGGACTAGCGGGGGGGCGACGGGTAATGAGCAGTTCTTC
TRBJ1-1 . . TRBV19 CASSPGRAGYAEAFF TGTGCCAGTAGCCCGGGGAGGGCCGGTTACGCTGAAGCTTTCTTT
TRBJ2-7 TRBD2 many TRBV7-9 CASSSLGLAGNEQYF TGTGCCAGCAGCTCCCTGGGACTAGCAGGTAACGAGCAGTACTTC
TRBJ2-5 . many TRBV7-9 CASSLALDGETQYF TGTGCCAGCAGCTTAGCGCTCGATGGGGAGACCCAGTACTTC
TRBJ1-1 . many TRBV18 CASSPSGGTEAFF TGTGCCAGCTCACCGTCAGGAGGCACTGAAGCTTTCTTT
TRBJ2-2 . many TRBV30 CAWTKALFANTGELFF TGTGCCTGGACTAAGGCCCTGTTCGCGAACACCGGGGAGCTGTTTTTT
TRBJ2-7 . . TRBV5-1 CASSREGQTYEQYF TGCGCCAGCAGCCGGGAGGGACAGACCTACGAGCAGTACTTC
TRBJ2-7 . many TRBV5-5 CASSWDGGGRPGNEQYF TGTGCCAGCAGCTGGGACGGCGGAGGCCGCCCTGGGAACGAGCAGTACTTC
TRBJ2-3 TRBD2 many TRBV7-8 CASSLSTSGLTDTQYF TGTGCCAGCAGCTTGTCGACTAGCGGGCTCACAGATACGCAGTATTTT
TRBJ1-4 TRBD1 many TRBV5-1 CASSFGTGNEKLFF TGCGCCAGCAGCTTCGGGACAGGGAATGAAAAACTGTTTTTT
TRBJ1-5 . . TRBV4-1 CASSQDLRGGNQPQHF TGCGCCAGCAGCCAAGATCTCCGGGGGGGGAATCAGCCCCAGCATTTT
TRBJ1-2 . many TRBV12-3/TRBV12-4 CASSFSENYGYTF TGTGCCAGCAGTTTTTCTGAAAACTATGGCTACACCTTC
TRBJ2-7 . many TRBV20-1 CSARGGGLPPYEQYF TGCAGTGCTAGAGGGGGAGGACTCCCGCCATACGAGCAGTACTTC
TRBJ1-6 . many TRBV27 CASSFGTESSYNSPLHF TGTGCCAGCAGTTTCGGTACTGAAAGCTCCTATAATTCACCCCTCCACTTT
TRBJ2-5 TRBD2 once TRBV10-3 CTISSGGPETQYF TGTACCATCAGCTCGGGGGGGCCGGAGACCCAGTACTTC
TRBJ1-2 . many TRBV3-1 CASTRAGDVYGYTF TGTGCCAGCACCCGGGCCGGGGATGTCTATGGCTACACCTTC
TRBJ2-3 . few TRBV30 CAWSVQGGRILNTDTQYF TGTGCCTGGAGTGTACAAGGGGGGAGGATATTAAACACAGATACGCAGTATTTT